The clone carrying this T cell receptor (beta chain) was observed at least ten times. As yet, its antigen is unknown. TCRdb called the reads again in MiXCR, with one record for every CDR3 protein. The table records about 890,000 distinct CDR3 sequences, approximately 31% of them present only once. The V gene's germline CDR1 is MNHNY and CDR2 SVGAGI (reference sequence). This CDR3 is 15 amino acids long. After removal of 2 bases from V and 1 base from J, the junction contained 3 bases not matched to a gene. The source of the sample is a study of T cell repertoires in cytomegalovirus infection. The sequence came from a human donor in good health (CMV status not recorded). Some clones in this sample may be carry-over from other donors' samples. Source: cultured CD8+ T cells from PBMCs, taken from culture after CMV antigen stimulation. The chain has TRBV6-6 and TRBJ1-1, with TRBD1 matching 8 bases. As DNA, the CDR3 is TGTGCCAGCAGTTACCCCGACAGGGGGAACACTGAAGCTTTCTTT. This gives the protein CASSYPDRGNTEAFF.